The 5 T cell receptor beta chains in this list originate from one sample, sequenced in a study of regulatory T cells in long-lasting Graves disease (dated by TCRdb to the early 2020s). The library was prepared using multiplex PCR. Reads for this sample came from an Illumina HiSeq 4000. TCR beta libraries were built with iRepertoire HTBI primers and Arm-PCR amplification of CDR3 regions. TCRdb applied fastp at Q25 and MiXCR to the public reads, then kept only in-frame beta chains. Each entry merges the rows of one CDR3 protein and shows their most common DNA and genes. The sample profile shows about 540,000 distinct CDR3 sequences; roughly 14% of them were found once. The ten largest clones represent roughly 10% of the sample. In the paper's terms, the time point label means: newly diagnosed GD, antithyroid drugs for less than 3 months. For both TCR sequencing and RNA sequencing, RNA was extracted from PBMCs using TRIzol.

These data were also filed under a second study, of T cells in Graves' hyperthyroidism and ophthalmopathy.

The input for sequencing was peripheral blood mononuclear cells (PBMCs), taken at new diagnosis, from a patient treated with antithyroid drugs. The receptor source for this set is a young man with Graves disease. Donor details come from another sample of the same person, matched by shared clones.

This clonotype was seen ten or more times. The CDR3 sequence: CASSLLPGLGEAFF. CDR3 sequence (DNA): TGTGCCAGCAGTTTACTTCCGGGCCTAGGGGAAGCTTTCTTT. The V gene is TRBV27, the J gene TRBJ1-1, with no clear D. The germline V gene has CDR1 MNHEY and CDR2 SMNVEV (reference sequence). There are 14 residues in the CDR3. V was pared by 2 bases and J by 8 bases, with 15 bases between.

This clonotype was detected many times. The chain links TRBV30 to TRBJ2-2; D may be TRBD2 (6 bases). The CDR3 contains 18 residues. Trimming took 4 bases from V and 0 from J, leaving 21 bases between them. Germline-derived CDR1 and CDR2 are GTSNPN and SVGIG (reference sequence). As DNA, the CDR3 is TGTGCCTGGATCCCCAACCTCGGAGGGACCCCGAACACCGGGGAGCTGTTTTTT. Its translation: CAWIPNLGGTPNTGELFF.

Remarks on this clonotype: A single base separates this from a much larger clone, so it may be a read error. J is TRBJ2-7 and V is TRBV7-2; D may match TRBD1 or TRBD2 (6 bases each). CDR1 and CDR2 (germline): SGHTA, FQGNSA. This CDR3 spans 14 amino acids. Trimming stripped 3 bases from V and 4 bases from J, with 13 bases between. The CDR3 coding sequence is TGTACCAGCAGCTTGGGGGGCGGTCCTTACGAGCAGTACTTC. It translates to CTSSLGGGPYEQYF.

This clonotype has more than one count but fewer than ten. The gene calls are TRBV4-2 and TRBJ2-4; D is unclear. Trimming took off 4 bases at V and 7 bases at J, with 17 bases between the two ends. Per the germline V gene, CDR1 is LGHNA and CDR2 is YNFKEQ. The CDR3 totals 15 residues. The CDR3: CASSPELGMGNIQYF. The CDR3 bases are TGTGCCAGCAGCCCTGAACTGGGTATGGGGAACATTCAGTACTTC.

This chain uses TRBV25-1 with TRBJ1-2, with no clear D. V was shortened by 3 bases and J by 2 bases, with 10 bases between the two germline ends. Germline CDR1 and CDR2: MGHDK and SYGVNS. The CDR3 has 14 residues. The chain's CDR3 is CASSDHGRNYGYTF. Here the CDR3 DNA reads TGTGCCAGCAGTGACCACGGACGGAACTATGGCTACACCTTC.